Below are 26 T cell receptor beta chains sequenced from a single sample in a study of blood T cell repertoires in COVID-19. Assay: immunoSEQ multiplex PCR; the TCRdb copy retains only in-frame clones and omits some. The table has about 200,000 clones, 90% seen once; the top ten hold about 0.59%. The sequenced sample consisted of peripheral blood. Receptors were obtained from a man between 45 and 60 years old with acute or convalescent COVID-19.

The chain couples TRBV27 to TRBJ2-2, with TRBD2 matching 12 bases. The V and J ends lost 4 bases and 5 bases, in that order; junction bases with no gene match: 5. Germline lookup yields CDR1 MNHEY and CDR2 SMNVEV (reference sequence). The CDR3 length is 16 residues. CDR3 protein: CASSSTSGGGTGELFF. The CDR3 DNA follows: TGTGCCAGCAGTTCGACTAGCGGGGGAGGAACCGGGGAGCTGTTTTTT.

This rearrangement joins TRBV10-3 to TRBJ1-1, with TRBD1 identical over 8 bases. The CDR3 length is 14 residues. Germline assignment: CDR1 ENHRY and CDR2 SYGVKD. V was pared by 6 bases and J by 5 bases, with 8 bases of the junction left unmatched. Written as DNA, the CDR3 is TGTGCCATCAGCGGACAGGGCCCGTGGACTGAAGCTTTCTTT. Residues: CAISGQGPWTEAFF.

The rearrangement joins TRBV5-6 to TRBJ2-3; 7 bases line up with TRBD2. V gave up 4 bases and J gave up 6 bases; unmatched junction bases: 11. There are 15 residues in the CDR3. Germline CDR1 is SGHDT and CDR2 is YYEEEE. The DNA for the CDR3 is TGTGCCAGCAGCCGCGGACGCGGGAGTGGGGATACGCAGTATTTT. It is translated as CASSRGRGSGDTQYF.

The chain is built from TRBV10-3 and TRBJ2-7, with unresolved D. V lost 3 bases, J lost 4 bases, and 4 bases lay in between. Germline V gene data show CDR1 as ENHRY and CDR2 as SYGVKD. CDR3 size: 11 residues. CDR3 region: CAISDPYEQYF. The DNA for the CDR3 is TGTGCCATCAGTGACCCTTACGAGCAGTACTTC.

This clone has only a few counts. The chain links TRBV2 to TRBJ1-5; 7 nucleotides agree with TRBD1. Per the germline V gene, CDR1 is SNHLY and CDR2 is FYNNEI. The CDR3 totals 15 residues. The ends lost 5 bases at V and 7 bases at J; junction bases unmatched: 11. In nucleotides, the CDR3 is TGTGCCAGCAGTTTCCGGGCCAAGGGGGCCCAGCCCCAGCATTTT. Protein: CASSFRAKGAQPQHF.

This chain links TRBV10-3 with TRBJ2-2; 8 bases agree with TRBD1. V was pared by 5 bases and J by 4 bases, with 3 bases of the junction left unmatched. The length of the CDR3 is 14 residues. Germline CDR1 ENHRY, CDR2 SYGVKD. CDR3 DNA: TGTGCCATCAGTAACAGGGGGAGCACCGGGGAGCTGTTTTTT. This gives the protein CAISNRGSTGELFF.

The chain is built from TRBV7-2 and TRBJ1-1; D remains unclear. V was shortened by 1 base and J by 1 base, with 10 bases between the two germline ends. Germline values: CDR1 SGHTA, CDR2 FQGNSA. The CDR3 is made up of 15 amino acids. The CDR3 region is CASSLGGGANTEAFF. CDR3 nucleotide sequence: TGTGCCAGCAGCTTAGGAGGTGGTGCGAACACTGAAGCTTTCTTT.

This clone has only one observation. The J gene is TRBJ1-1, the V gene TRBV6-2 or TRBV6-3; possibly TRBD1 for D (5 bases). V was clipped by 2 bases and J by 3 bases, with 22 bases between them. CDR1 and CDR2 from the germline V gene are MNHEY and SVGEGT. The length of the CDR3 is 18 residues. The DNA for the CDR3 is TGTGCCAGCAGTTACCCCGGACATAACCCCCCCCACCACACTGAAGCTTTCTTT. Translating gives CASSYPGHNPPHHTEAFF.

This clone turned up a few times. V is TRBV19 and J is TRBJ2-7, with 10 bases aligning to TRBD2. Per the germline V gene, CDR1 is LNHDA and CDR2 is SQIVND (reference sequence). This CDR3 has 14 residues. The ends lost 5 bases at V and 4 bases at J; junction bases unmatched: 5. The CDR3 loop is CASSSGLAAYEQYF. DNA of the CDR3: TGTGCCAGTAGTTCCGGACTAGCGGCATACGAGCAGTACTTC.

The CDR3 protein is CASSIPTRRSTGELFF. The CDR3 coding sequence is TGTGCCAGTAGTATACCCACCCGGAGGTCGACCGGGGAGCTGTTTTTT. The chain employs TRBV19 and TRBJ2-2; possible D gene TRBD2, 5 bases. Trimming pared 2 bases from V and 5 bases from J, leaving 15 bases between. This CDR3 region has 16 residues. Per germline, CDR1 LNHDA and CDR2 SQIVND (reference sequence).

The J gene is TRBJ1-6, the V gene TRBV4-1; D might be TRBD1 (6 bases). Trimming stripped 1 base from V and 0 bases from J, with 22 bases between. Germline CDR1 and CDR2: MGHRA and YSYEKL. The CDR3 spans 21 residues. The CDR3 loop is CASSQGLQGHLGISYNSPLHF. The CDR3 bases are TGCGCCAGCAGCCAAGGACTTCAGGGACATCTCGGAATCTCCTATAATTCACCCCTCCACTTT.

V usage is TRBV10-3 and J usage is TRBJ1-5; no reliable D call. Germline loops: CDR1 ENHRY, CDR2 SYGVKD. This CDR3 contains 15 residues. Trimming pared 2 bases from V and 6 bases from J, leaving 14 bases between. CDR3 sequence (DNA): TGTGCCATCAGTGAGGGAAACAGTTTTTCTCAGCCCCAGCATTTT. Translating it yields CAISEGNSFSQPQHF.

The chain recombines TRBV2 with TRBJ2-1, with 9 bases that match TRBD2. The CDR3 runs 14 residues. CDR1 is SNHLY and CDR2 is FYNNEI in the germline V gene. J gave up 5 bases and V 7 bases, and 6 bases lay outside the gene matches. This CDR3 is CASTRAGGDNEQFF. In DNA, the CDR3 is TGTGCCAGCACGAGAGCGGGAGGAGACAATGAGCAGTTCTTC.

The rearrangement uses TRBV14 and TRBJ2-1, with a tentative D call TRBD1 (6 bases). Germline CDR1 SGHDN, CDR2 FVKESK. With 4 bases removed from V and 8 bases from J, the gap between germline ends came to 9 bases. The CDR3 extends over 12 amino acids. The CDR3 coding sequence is TGTGCCAGCAGCCGCCAGGGGTATGAGCAGTTCTTC. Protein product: CASSRQGYEQFF.

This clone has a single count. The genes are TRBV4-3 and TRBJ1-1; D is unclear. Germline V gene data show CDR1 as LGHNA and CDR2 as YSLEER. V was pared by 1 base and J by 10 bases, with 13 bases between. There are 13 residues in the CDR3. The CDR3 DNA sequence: TGCGCCAGCAGCCAAGGCGGGGTGGGTCGAGCTTTCTTT. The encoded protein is CASSQGGVGRAFF.

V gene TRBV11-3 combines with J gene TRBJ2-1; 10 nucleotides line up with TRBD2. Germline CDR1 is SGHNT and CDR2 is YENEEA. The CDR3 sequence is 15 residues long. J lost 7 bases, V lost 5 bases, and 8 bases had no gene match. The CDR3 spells CASSLGLAGANEQFF. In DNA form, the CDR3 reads TGTGCCAGCAGCCTGGGGCTAGCGGGAGCAAATGAGCAGTTCTTC.

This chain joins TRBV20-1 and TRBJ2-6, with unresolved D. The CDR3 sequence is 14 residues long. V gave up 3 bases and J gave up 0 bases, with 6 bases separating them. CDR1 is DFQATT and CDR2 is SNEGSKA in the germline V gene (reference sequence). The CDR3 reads CSASDGSGANVLTF. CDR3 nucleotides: TGCAGTGCTAGTGACGGCTCTGGGGCCAACGTCCTGACTTTC.

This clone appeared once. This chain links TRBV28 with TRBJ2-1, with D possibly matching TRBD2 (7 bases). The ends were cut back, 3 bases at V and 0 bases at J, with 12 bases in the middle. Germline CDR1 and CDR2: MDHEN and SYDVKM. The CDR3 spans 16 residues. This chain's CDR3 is CASSLGGLTSYNEQFF. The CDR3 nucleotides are TGTGCCAGCAGTTTGGGGGGGCTTACCTCCTACAATGAGCAGTTCTTC.

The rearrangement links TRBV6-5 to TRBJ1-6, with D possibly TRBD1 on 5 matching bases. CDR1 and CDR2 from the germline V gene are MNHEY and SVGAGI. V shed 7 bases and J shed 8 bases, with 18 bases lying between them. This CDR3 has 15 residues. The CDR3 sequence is CASTTLWGEDSPLHF. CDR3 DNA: TGTGCCAGCACTACCTTATGGGGGGAAGATTCACCCCTCCACTTT.

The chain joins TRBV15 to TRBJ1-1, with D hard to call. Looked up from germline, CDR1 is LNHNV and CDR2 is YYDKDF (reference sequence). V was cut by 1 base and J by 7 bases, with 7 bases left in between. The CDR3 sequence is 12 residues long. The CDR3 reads CATSRGAREAFF. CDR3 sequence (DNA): TGTGCCACCAGCAGAGGGGCCCGTGAAGCTTTCTTT.

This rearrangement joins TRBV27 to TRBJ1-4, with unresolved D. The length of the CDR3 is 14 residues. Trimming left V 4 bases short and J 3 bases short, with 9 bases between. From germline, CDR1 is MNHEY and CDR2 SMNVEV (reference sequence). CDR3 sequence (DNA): TGTGCCAGCAGTTCTGTAGCCCCTAATGAAAAACTGTTTTTT. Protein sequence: CASSSVAPNEKLFF.

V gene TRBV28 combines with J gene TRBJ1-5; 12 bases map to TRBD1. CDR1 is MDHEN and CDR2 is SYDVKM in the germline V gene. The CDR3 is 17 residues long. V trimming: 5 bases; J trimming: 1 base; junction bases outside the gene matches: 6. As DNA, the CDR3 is TGTGCCAGCAGTGGGGACAGGGGGCTCGGGAGCAATCAGCCCCAGCATTTT. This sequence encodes CASSGDRGLGSNQPQHF. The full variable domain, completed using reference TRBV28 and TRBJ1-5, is DVKVTQSSRYLVKRTGEKVFLECVQDMDHENMFWYRQDPGLGLRLIYFSYDVKMKEKGDIPEGYSVSREKKERFSLILESASTNQTSMYLCASSGDRGLGSNQPQHFGDGTRLSIL.

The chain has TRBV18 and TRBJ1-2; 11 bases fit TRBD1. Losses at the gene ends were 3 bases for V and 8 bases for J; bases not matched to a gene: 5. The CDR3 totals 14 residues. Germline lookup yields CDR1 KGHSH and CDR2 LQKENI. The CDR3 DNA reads TGTGCCAGCTCACCGCCGGGACAGGGGGGAGGCTACACCTTC. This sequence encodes CASSPPGQGGGYTF.

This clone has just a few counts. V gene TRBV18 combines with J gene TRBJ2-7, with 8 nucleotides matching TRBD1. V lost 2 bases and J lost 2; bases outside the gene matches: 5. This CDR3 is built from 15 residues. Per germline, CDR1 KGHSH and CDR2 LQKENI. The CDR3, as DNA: TGTGCCAGCTCACCATTTGACAGGGGAACCTACGAGCAGTACTTC. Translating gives CASSPFDRGTYEQYF. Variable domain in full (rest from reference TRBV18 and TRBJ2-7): NAGVMQNPRHLVRRRGQEARLRCSPMKGHSHVYWYRQLPEEGLKFMVYLQKENIIDESGMPKERFSAEFPKEGPSILRIQQVVRGDSAAYFCASSPFDRGTYEQYFGPGTRLTVT.

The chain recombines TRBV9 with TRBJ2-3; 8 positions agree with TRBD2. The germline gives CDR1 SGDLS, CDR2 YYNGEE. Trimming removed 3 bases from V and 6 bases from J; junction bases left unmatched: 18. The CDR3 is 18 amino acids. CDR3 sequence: CASSAQVAGGGMVDTQYF. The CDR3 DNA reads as TGTGCCAGCAGCGCCCAGGTCGCGGGAGGAGGAATGGTGGATACGCAGTATTTT.

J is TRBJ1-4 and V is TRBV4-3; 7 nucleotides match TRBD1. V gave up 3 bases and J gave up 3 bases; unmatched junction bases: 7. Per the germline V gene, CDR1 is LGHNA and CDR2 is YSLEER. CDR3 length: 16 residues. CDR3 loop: CASSQGTGDPNEKLFF. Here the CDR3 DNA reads TGCGCCAGCAGCCAGGGCACAGGGGATCCTAATGAAAAACTGTTTTTT.